This T cell receptor (beta chain) stems from a study of T cells after yellow fever vaccination. Study background: Fractions of limited cellularity were prepared by means of SMART-Seq v4 Ultra Low Input.

This clonotype was detected only a few times. Its antigen is not known. The CDR3 is made up of 16 amino acids. Germline CDR1 reads DFQATT; CDR2 reads SNEGSKA (reference sequence). V lost 0 bases to trimming and J lost 7 bases, with 18 bases between them. Study results and limitations: Post-booster reappearance was seen for most primary-vaccination clones (about 96% CD4, 88% CD8). Secondary responses were weaker yet peaked faster, day 5 versus 15.

TCRdb ran MiXCR on the 5' RACE reads and lists one entry per CDR3 protein. The table lists 450,000 to 650,000 distinct CDR3 sequences, around a fifth of them singletons. The chain combines TRBV20-1 with TRBJ2-2; either TRBD1 or TRBD2 may fit D (7 bases each). This sample comprised PBMCs, obtained approximately 22 days after the first yellow fever vaccination. This receptor was identified in a man between 18 and 29 years old who received the YFV17D yellow fever vaccine. The DNA of the CDR3 is TGCAGTGCTAGAGATGGGAACAGGGGAGGGGTCGGGGAGCTGTTTTTT. Its protein product is CSARDGNRGGVGELFF.